This TCR beta chain came from a study of STAT3 mutations in large granular lymphocyte leukemia. At the level of the study: Roughly half of the longitudinally sequenced T-LGLL patients carried detectable canonical activating STAT3 mutations.

Average productive template count per sample was 35,000 to 45,000. TCRdb keeps only in-frame clones here, not all; method: immunoSEQ multiplex PCR. The sample lists fewer than 8,500 clones, roughly 91% seen once, with about half in the top ten. Germline values: CDR1 MNHNS, CDR2 SASEGT. The J segment lost 7 bases and the V segment lost 1 base, leaving 10 bases of the junction unmatched. This CDR3 is built from 16 residues. General observations from the study: Every T-LGLL patient had at least one immunodominant TCRbeta clonotype.

The table lists this clone with a count of one. The antigen is unknown. The sequencing sample was made of peripheral blood mononuclear cells. The clonotype was recovered from a man aged 50 to 59 with T-cell large granular lymphocyte leukemia. Some clones in this sample may be carry-over from other donors' samples. The rearrangement links TRBV6-1 to TRBJ1-5, with TRBD1 matching 7 bases. The CDR3 DNA reads as TGTGCCAGCAGTGAAGGGGCAGGGGGAAAGGCCCAGCCCCAGCATTTT. Its translation is CASSEGAGGKAQPQHF.